This T cell receptor (beta chain) was found in a study of blood T cell repertoires in COVID-19. Study-wide context: Both acute and convalescent COVID-19 samples were obtained from the United States, Italy and Spain.

Between the trimmed V and J ends, which lost 2 bases and 5 bases, there was a span of 6 bases. The CDR3 is made up of 12 amino acids. The V gene's germline CDR1 is MNHEY and CDR2 SVGAGI. In the original workflow: Using reference gene primer amplification, nucleated cell counts were estimated. Profiling relied on immunoSEQ multiplex PCR, and the TCRdb table lists in-frame clones only, not all of them. D and trimming come from the DNA, and the V and J calls and clone size come from that table. The table shows fewer than 400,000 clones, with roughly 87% occurring only once. The rearrangement links TRBV6-5 to TRBJ2-5; no clear D. This clonotype was obtained from a woman aged 18-29 years who had recovered from COVID-19. The specimen was PBMCs or T cells enriched from blood (not recorded which). This CDR3 is CASSYVLETQYF. The DNA for the CDR3 is TGTGCCAGCAGTTACGTCCTGGAGACCCAGTACTTC.